Following are 23 T cell receptor beta chains from one sample sequenced in a study of cytomegalovirus exposure and HLA in healthy donors. The primer mix had 60 Vbeta and 13 Jbeta primers. Assay: immunoSEQ multiplex PCR; the TCRdb copy retains only in-frame clones and omits some. The data contain about 160,000 clones, roughly 77% of them singletons. The source material was PBMCs. These receptor sequences come from a man between 45 and 60 years old in good health and CMV-seropositive.

The V and J genes are TRBV19 and TRBJ2-2; D gene unclear. The germline V gene has CDR1 LNHDA and CDR2 SQIVND (reference sequence). The CDR3 runs 15 residues. Trimming left V 1 base short and J 5 bases short, with 11 bases between. The CDR3 sequence: CASSIGSSRTGELFF. The CDR3 coding sequence is TGTGCCAGTAGTATAGGGTCTAGTAGAACCGGGGAGCTGTTTTTT.

V usage is TRBV4-3 and J usage is TRBJ2-7; 9 bases fit TRBD1. CDR3 size: 14 residues. Germline assignment: CDR1 LGHNA and CDR2 YSLEER. J lost 3 bases, V lost 3 bases, and 3 bases had no gene match. The DNA of the CDR3 is TGCGCCAGCAGCCACGGGACAGGGATCTACGAGCAGTACTTC. This encodes CASSHGTGIYEQYF.

The rearrangement uses TRBV10-3 and TRBJ2-7; the match to TRBD1 covers 9 bases. V lost 0 bases to trimming and J lost 3 bases; unmatched junction nucleotides: 0. The CDR3 length is 14 residues. CDR1 ENHRY and CDR2 SYGVKD come from the germline V gene. This chain's CDR3 is CAISESTGGYEQYF. The CDR3 bases are TGTGCCATCAGTGAGTCGACAGGGGGCTACGAGCAGTACTTC.

V usage is TRBV4-3 and J usage is TRBJ1-2; D call uncertain. The V end lost 0 bases, the J end lost 4 bases, and 9 bases lay between the germline ends. The germline CDR1 and CDR2 sequences are LGHNA and YSLEER. The CDR3 is 14 residues long. DNA for the CDR3: TGCGCCAGCAGCCAAGAACGGTTTACCTATGGCTACACCTTC. As protein: CASSQERFTYGYTF.

This clone was recorded only once. The genes are TRBV6-1 and TRBJ1-1; D perhaps matches TRBD1 (5 bases). The ends were cut back, 3 bases at V and 6 bases at J, with 8 bases in the middle. The CDR3 runs to 12 residues. Germline CDR1 MNHNS, CDR2 SASEGT. CDR3 nucleotide sequence: TGTGCCAGCAGTGAGCCGGGGGCTGAAGCTTTCTTT. Translating gives CASSEPGAEAFF.

The chain joins TRBV29-1 to TRBJ1-5; TRBD1 matches 10 bases. CDR1 SQVTM and CDR2 ANQGSEA come from the germline V gene. V lost 6 bases, J lost 3 bases, and 11 bases stayed unmatched. The CDR3 spans 16 residues. CDR3 sequence reads: CSVTTGGGRNNQPQHF. In DNA form, the CDR3 reads TGCAGCGTGACGACAGGGGGCGGTAGGAACAATCAGCCCCAGCATTTT.

The rearrangement joins TRBV9 to TRBJ1-6, with D maybe TRBD1 (6 bases). This CDR3 region has 16 residues. Looked up from germline, CDR1 is SGDLS and CDR2 is YYNGEE. V was pared by 4 bases and J by 6 bases, with 17 bases between. CDR3 sequence reads: CASSPWDNPSNSPLHF. CDR3 coding DNA: TGTGCCAGCAGCCCCTGGGACAACCCCTCTAATTCACCCCTCCACTTT.

The rearrangement links TRBV5-1 to TRBJ1-2, with TRBD1 matching over 9 bases. The CDR3 consists of 14 residues. Per the germline V gene, CDR1 is SGHRS and CDR2 is YFSETQ. Trimming at V came to 5 bases and at J to 4 bases, leaving 6 bases not matched to a gene. This CDR3 reads CASRTGTGIYGYTF. As DNA, the CDR3 is TGCGCCAGCAGGACCGGGACAGGGATCTATGGCTACACCTTC.

J is TRBJ2-2 and V is TRBV27, with D possibly being TRBD2 (6 bases). Trimming took off 7 bases at V and 6 bases at J, with 12 bases between the two ends. The germline V gene has CDR1 MNHEY and CDR2 SMNVEV (reference sequence). The CDR3 consists of 13 residues. The CDR3 DNA is TGTGCCAGCACTGGAGGGTTCGCCGGGGAGCTGTTTTTT. This codes for CASTGGFAGELFF.

A single count supports this clone. This sequence joins TRBV4-1 and TRBJ1-1; possibly TRBD1 for D (5 bases). CDR1 and CDR2 from the germline V gene are MGHRA and YSYEKL. Trimming took 2 bases from V and 2 from J, leaving 12 bases between them. This CDR3 comprises 15 residues. The CDR3 DNA reads TGCGCCAGCAGCCAAATGGGACTCACTAACACTGAAGCTTTCTTT. This sequence encodes CASSQMGLTNTEAFF.

This clone was observed a handful of times. This same CDR3 is encoded by further DNA sequences in the sample. CDR3 loop: CASSEMGQKTDTQYF. DNA for the CDR3: TGTGCCAGCAGTGAAATGGGACAGAAGACAGATACGCAGTATTTT. The chain joins TRBV2 to TRBJ2-3; 7 nucleotides align to TRBD1. J was trimmed by 3 bases and V by 2 bases; bases with no gene match: 5. Germline values: CDR1 SNHLY, CDR2 FYNNEI. The length of the CDR3 is 15 residues.

This rearrangement joins TRBV15 to TRBJ1-2; D possibly corresponds to TRBD1 (5 bases). CDR3 length equals 14 residues. Trimming removed 0 bases at V and 8 bases at J, with 13 bases between. Germline-derived CDR1 and CDR2 are LNHNV and YYDKDF (reference sequence). The CDR3 is CATSRDFRVGGYTF. The CDR3 region has the DNA TGTGCCACCAGCAGAGATTTCAGGGTTGGGGGCTACACCTTC.

J is TRBJ1-5 and V is TRBV28, with 7 bases aligning to TRBD1. Germline lookup yields CDR1 MDHEN and CDR2 SYDVKM. The CDR3 loop spans 16 amino acids. The trim removed 6 bases at V and 4 bases at J, leaving 12 bases unmatched. The CDR3 loop reads CASRSGQARKNQPQHF. The CDR3 DNA reads as TGTGCCAGCAGGAGCGGACAGGCTAGGAAGAATCAGCCCCAGCATTTT.

This rearrangement joins TRBV2 to TRBJ1-4; 7 bases line up with TRBD1. Per germline, CDR1 SNHLY and CDR2 FYNNEI. V dropped 4 bases and J dropped 8; count of bases not matched to a gene: 7. This CDR3 is 14 amino acids long. CDR3 DNA sequence: TGTGCCAGCAGTGTAGGGGGCGGCTGGGAAAAACTGTTTTTT. Protein: CASSVGGGWEKLFF.

This clone was counted a single time. The chain is built from TRBV5-5 and TRBJ1-3; tentative D call: TRBD1 (6 bases). The germline V gene has CDR1 SGHKS and CDR2 YYEKEE (reference sequence). The CDR3 loop spans 14 amino acids. Trimming cost V 0 bases and J 4 bases, with 8 bases left between them. CDR3 sequence (DNA): TGTGCCAGCAGCTTGGGGGGGCCCGGAAACACCATATATTTT. Amino acid sequence: CASSLGGPGNTIYF.

V usage is TRBV18 and J usage is TRBJ1-1; TRBD1 matches at 9 bases. V trimming: 0 bases; J trimming: 5 bases; junction bases outside the gene matches: 10. The CDR3 contains 17 residues. Per the germline V gene, CDR1 is KGHSH and CDR2 is LQKENI. The CDR3 nucleotides read TGTGCCAGCTCACCACCGAACGGGGGACAGGGTAGAACTGAAGCTTTCTTT. Residues: CASSPPNGGQGRTEAFF.

The gene calls are TRBV5-1 and TRBJ2-7; TRBD2 matches 9 bases. Germline CDR1 and CDR2: SGHRS and YFSETQ. Trimming took 4 bases from V and 0 from J; bases not matched to a gene: 5. The CDR3 runs to 15 residues. The CDR3 region has the DNA TGCGCCAGCAGCCCGCTAGCGGGGAGCTCCTACGAGCAGTACTTC. This translates into CASSPLAGSSYEQYF.

The chain is built from TRBV11-2 and TRBJ1-1, with 9 bases that match TRBD1. CDR3 length: 15 residues. J gave up 5 bases and V 4 bases, and 8 bases lay outside the gene matches. Looked up from germline, CDR1 is SGHAT and CDR2 is FQNNGV. The CDR3 is CASSWKQGAGTEAFF. CDR3 bases: TGTGCCAGCAGCTGGAAACAGGGGGCAGGAACTGAAGCTTTCTTT.

The chain recombines TRBV9 with TRBJ2-1; weak D call: TRBD2 (6 bases). Germline V CDR1 and CDR2: SGDLS, YYNGEE. V was shortened by 0 bases and J by 8 bases, with 9 bases between the two germline ends. The length of the CDR3 is 13 residues. The CDR3 DNA reads TGTGCCAGCAGCGTAGCGGGGGTCGATGAGCAGTTCTTC. Encoded protein: CASSVAGVDEQFF.

The rearrangement uses TRBV2 and TRBJ1-2, with D perhaps matching TRBD1 (5 bases). The CDR3 has 14 residues. Germline V gene data show CDR1 as SNHLY and CDR2 as FYNNEI. The V gene lost 3 bases and the J gene lost 2 bases, with 10 bases spanning the gap. CDR3 DNA sequence: TGTGCCAGCAGTGAGACGACAGAAAACTATGGCTACACCTTC. This sequence encodes CASSETTENYGYTF.

This chain uses TRBV11-2 with TRBJ2-7; D may be TRBD2 (7 bases). This CDR3 contains 16 residues. Per germline, CDR1 SGHAT and CDR2 FQNNGV. Trimming took 2 bases from V and 7 from J, leaving 21 bases between them. The CDR3, as DNA: TGTGCCAGCAGCTTATGGGGGGGCGGGGGACCGCGGGAGCAGTACTTC. This gives the protein CASSLWGGGGPREQYF.

This sequence joins TRBV7-9 and TRBJ1-2; no clear D. V was clipped by 5 bases and J by 4 bases, with 11 bases between them. Germline lookup yields CDR1 SEHNR and CDR2 FQNEAQ (reference sequence). The CDR3 loop spans 13 amino acids. The chain's CDR3 is CASSIQVTYGYTF. CDR3 sequence (DNA): TGTGCCAGCAGCATTCAGGTGACCTATGGCTACACCTTC.

Only a few counts were recorded for this clone. The chain uses TRBV4-3 and TRBJ1-2, with D uncertain. The V gene's germline CDR1 is LGHNA and CDR2 YSLEER. The CDR3 totals 14 residues. Trimming took off 5 bases at V and 2 bases at J, with 12 bases between the two ends. The CDR3 DNA is TGCGCCAGCAGCGTAGCCTCTGGGAACTATGGCTACACCTTC. This encodes CASSVASGNYGYTF.